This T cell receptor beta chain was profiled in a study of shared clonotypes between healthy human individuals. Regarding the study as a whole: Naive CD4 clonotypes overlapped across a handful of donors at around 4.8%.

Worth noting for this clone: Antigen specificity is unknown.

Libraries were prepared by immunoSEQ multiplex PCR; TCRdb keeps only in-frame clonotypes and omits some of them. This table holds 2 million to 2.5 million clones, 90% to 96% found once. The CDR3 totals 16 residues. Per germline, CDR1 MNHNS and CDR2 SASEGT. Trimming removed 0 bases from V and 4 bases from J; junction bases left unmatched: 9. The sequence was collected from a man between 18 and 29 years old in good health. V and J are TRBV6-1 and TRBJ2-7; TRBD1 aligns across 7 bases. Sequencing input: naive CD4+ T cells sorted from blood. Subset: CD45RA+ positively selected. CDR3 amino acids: CASSEALRGLFYEQYF. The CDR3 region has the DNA TGTGCCAGCAGTGAAGCGCTAAGGGGGCTTTTTTACGAGCAGTACTTC.